This TCR beta chain was identified in a study of blood T cell repertoires in COVID-19. TCRdb keeps only in-frame clones here, not all; method: immunoSEQ multiplex PCR. The table records about 200,000 clones, around 80% of them present only once. Cohort assignment relied on participant-reported clinical history. Sequencing was done on a sample of PBMCs or T cells enriched from blood (not recorded which). The sequence derives from a woman aged 45 to 65 with acute COVID-19.

CDR3 DNA sequence: TGTGCCAGCAGCCCACTCAGGGTCGGAACCGGGGAGCTGTTTTTT. Its translation: CASSPLRVGTGELFF. The chain uses TRBV3-1 (or the pseudogene TRBV3-2) and TRBJ2-2; a possible D gene is TRBD1 (5 bases). This CDR3 comprises 15 residues. V lost 4 bases, J lost 5 bases, and 14 bases lay in between. Germline assignment: CDR1 LGHDT and CDR2 YNNKEL (reference sequence).